This TCR beta chain was profiled in a study of blood T cell repertoires in COVID-19 (dated by TCRdb to 2020 to 2021). With regard to the full study: Collaborator samples came from the United States, Italy and Spain and covered acute and convalescent phases of COVID-19. The material from the prospective study consisted of cDNA or gDNA derived from T cells, B-cell-depleted T cells, or PBMCs. The dataset comprised deeply sampled blood TCRbeta repertoires from subjects exposed to, actively infected with, or recovered from COVID-19. The repertoires were released in a freely available public database meant as a resource for research on the immune response to SARS-CoV-2. Samples came from the ongoing ImmuneRACE study (first 160 participants) plus 1,254 subjects from 6 global collaborators. A de-identified subject ID, COVID-19 status, age in years and sex were almost always included in the sample metadata. Where available, HLA class I and class II types were obtained from metadata supplied by the sample provider rather than from assay-based typing. Broad study findings and their caveats: How much clinical and demographic metadata was included differed by source and by participant, and the metadata was provided uncurated.

TCRbeta CDR3 regions were amplified from genomic DNA using the immunoSEQ Assay, a bias-controlled multiplex PCR. In the source study's methods: Nucleated cell counts per sample were estimated from amplification of reference gene primers within the assay. To quantify the absolute abundance of each unique TCRbeta CDR3 rearrangement, sequence reads were collapsed and filtered. For each sample, productive Simpson clonality was calculated as the square root of Simpson's diversity index over productive rearrangements. What TCRdb holds here is the immuneACCESS table cut down to in-frame rearrangements. Part of the clones is not present; checked against another copy, under half of the missing clones reflect an unresolved V gene, and the others are unexplained. That table is the source of V, J and clone size, and D and trimming were worked out from the DNA. A total of over 200,000 clones appear in this sample, around nine tenths of them only once. The ten largest clones add up to under 10% of the sample.

Enrolling through a virtual design, the prospective study's participants ranged in age from about 18 to 100 years and lived across 20 to 25 United States geographic areas. Cohort assignment in the prospective study relied on participant-reported clinical history from a screening survey and a study questionnaire. For ImmuneRACE Cohort 3, a participant was defined as recovered based on two consecutive negative NP/OP PCR tests, clearance by a healthcare professional, or resolution of symptoms. In the prospective study, whole blood, serum and a nasopharyngeal or oropharyngeal swab were collected from each participant by mobile phlebotomists. Additional blood draws and questionnaires over an approximately two-month period could optionally be provided by prospective study participants. Blood samples from the prospective study were shipped frozen or at room temperature prior to DNA extraction. Comment on this clone: Which antigen it targets is not known. No much larger clone exists at a distance of one base, and base qualities are not known.

This sequence originates from a man aged 35 to 55 who had recovered from COVID-19. Input material: PBMCs or T cells enriched from blood (not recorded which).

The DNA sequence is given as TGTGCCAGCAGTTTAACCGGGACTCACTATGGCTACACCTTC. Translated, this gives CASSLTGTHYGYTF. The chain couples TRBV6-5 to TRBJ1-2; a tentative D match to TRBD1 spans 5 bases. For CDR1 and CDR2, the germline V gene lists MNHEY and SVGAGI. Relative to germline, V is 4 bases shorter and J is 3 bases shorter, with 12 bases between their ends. There are 14 amino acids in the CDR3, from cysteine to phenylalanine inclusive. Here the CDR3 DNA is all that survives: 42 bases in frame from base 1.